This T cell receptor beta chain stems from a study of CD8+ T cells in alopecia areata. The CDR3 is 12 residues long. Trimming took off 5 bases at V and 7 bases at J, with 11 bases between the two ends. Germline CDR1 LNHNV, CDR2 YYDKDF (reference sequence). Study observations and caveats: Shared TCR sequences were less clear between patients than in mice, possibly partly from HLA diversity. Numerous clones, expanded in lesions, remained in scalp and blood during tofacitinib.

It was cDNA, reverse transcribed from extracted RNA, that served as the sequencing template. Profiled with immunoSEQ multiplex PCR; TCRdb holds only in-frame clones, not every one. The table lists about 200,000 clones, nearly 60% of them singletons, with 5.5% to 6% in the top ten. As to treatment: oral pan-JAK inhibitor, 5-10 mg twice daily. Regarding this clone: Its antigen is still unknown.

The chain carries TRBV15 and TRBJ1-1; D is ambiguous. Sequencing used CD4+ T cells sorted from blood, obtained at week 24, from a patient treated with tofacitinib. The clonotype comes from a human donor with alopecia areata. In DNA form, the CDR3 reads TGTGCCACCAGCGTTCACCACCTTGAAGCTTTCTTT. This translates into CATSVHHLEAFF.